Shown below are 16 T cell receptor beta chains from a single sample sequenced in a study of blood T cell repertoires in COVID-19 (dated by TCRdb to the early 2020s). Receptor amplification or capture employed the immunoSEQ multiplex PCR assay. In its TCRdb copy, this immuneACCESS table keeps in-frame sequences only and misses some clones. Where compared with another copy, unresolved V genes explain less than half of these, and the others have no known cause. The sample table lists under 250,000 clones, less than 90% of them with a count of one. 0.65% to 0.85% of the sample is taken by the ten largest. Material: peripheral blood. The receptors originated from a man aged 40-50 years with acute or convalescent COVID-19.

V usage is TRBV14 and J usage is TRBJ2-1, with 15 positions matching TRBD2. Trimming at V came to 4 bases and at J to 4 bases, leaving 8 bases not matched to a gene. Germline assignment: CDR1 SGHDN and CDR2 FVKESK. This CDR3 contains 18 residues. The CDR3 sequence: CASSLLGLAGGIYNEQFF. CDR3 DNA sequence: TGTGCCAGCAGCCTACTGGGACTAGCGGGAGGAATTTACAATGAGCAGTTCTTC.

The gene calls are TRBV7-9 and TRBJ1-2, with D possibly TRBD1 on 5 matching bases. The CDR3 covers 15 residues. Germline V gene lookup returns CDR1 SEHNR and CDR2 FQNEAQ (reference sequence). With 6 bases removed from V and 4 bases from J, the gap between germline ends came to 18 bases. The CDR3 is CASSSEDSPFYGYTF. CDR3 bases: TGTGCCAGCAGTTCCGAAGACAGTCCCTTCTATGGCTACACCTTC.

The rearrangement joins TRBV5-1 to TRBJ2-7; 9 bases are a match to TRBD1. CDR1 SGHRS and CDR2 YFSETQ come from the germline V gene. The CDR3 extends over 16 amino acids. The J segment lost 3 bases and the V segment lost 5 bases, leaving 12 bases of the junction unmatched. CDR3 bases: TGCGCCAGCAGTTATTCTCCGGGACAGGGATACTACGAGCAGTACTTC. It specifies CASSYSPGQGYYEQYF.

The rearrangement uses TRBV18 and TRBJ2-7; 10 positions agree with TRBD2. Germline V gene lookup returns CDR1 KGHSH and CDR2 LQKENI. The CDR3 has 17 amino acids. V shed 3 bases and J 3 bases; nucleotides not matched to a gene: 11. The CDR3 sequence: CASSPLAGASRNYEQYF. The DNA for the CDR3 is TGTGCCAGCTCACCTCTAGCGGGGGCTTCTCGAAACTACGAGCAGTACTTC.

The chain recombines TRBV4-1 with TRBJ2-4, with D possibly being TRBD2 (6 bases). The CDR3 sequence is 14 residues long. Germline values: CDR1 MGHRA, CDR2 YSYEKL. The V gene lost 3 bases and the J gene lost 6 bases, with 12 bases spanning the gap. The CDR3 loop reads CASSHLTAGNIQYF. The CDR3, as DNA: TGCGCCAGCAGCCATCTGACAGCGGGAAACATTCAGTACTTC.

The CDR3 DNA sequence: TGTGCCAGCAGCATACAGGTTCACTATGGCTACACCTTC. This sequence encodes CASSIQVHYGYTF. This chain joins TRBV7-9 and TRBJ1-2; a possible D gene is TRBD1 (5 bases). The CDR3 runs to 13 residues. The V end was cut by 5 bases, the J end by 3 bases, with 10 bases between. Germline loops: CDR1 SEHNR, CDR2 FQNEAQ (reference sequence).

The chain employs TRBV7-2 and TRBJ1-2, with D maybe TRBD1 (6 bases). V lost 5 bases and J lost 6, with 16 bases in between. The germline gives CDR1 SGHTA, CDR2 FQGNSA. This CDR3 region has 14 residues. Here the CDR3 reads CASSPGQRGDGYTF. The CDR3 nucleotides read TGTGCCAGCAGCCCCGGACAGCGGGGGGATGGCTACACCTTC.

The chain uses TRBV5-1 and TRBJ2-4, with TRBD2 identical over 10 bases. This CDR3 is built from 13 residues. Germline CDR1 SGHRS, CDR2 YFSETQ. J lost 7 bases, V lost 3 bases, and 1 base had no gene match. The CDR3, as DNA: TGCGCCAGCAGCTATAGCGGGGGGAACATTCAGTACTTC. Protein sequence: CASSYSGGNIQYF.

CDR3 sequence: CASSPGQTLEKLFF. In nucleotides, the CDR3 is TGTGCCAGTTCTCCGGGACAAACCCTTGAAAAACTGTTTTTT. The rearrangement uses TRBV28 and TRBJ1-4, with D possibly matching TRBD1 (6 bases). The germline V and J ends were trimmed by 9 bases and 7 bases, with 18 bases remaining between them. CDR1 and CDR2 from the germline V gene are MDHEN and SYDVKM. This CDR3 comprises 14 residues.

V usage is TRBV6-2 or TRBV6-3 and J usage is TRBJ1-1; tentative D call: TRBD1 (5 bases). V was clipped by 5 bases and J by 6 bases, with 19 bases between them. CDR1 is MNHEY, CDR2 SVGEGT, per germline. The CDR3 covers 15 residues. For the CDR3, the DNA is TGTGCCAGCAGTCCCCGACTTATCTCAGGGTCTGAAGCTTTCTTT. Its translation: CASSPRLISGSEAFF.

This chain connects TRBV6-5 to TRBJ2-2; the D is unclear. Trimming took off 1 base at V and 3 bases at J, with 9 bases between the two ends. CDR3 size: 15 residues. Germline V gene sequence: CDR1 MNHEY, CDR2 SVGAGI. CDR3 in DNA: TGTGCCAGCAGTTACTTCAGGCCATACACCGGGGAGCTGTTTTTT. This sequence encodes CASSYFRPYTGELFF.

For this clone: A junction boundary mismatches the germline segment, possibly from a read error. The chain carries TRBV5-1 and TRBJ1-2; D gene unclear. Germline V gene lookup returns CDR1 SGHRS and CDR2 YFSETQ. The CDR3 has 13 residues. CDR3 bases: TGCGCCAGCAGTTATTACCGGTCCTATGACTACACCTTC. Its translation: CASSYYRSYDYTF. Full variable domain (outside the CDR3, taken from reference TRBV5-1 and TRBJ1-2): KAGVTQTPRYLIKTRGQQVTLSCSPISGHRSVSWYQQTPGQGLQFLFEYFSETQRNKGNFPGRFSGRQFSNSRSEMNVSTLELGDSALYLCASSYYRSYDYTFGSGTRLTVV.

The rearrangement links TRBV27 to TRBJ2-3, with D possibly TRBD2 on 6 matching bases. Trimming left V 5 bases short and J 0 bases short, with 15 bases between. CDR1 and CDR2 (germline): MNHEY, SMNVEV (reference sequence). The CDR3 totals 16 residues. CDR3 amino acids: CASSRRTGTSTDTQYF. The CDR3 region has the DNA TGTGCCAGCAGTCGACGCACCGGGACTAGCACAGATACGCAGTATTTT.

CDR3 coding DNA: TGTGCCAGCGGGGTCCAGGGTGGCACTGAAGCTTTCTTT. Translating it yields CASGVQGGTEAFF. This rearrangement joins TRBV6-5 to TRBJ1-1; weak D call: TRBD1 (5 bases). The CDR3 has 13 amino acids. Trimming shortened V by 8 bases and J by 4 bases, and 14 bases separated the two germline ends. Germline assignment: CDR1 MNHEY and CDR2 SVGAGI.

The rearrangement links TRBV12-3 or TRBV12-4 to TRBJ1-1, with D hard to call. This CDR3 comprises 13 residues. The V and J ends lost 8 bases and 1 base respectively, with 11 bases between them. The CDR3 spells CASYYGGNTEAFF. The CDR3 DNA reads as TGTGCCAGCTACTACGGAGGGAACACTGAAGCTTTCTTT.

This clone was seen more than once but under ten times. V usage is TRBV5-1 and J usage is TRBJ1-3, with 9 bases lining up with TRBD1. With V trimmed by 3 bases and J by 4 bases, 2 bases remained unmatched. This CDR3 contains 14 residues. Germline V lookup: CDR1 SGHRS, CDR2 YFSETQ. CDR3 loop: CASSSGQGGNTIYF. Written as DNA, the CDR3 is TGCGCCAGCAGCTCGGGACAGGGAGGAAACACCATATATTTT. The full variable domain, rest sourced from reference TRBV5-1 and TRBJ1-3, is KAGVTQTPRYLIKTRGQQVTLSCSPISGHRSVSWYQQTPGQGLQFLFEYFSETQRNKGNFPGRFSGRQFSNSRSEMNVSTLELGDSALYLCASSSGQGGNTIYFGEGSWLTVV.